These 5 T cell receptor beta chains were all obtained from the same sample, sequenced in a study of blood T cell repertoires in COVID-19 (dated by TCRdb to the early 2020s). Libraries were prepared through the immunoSEQ multiplex PCR assay. What TCRdb holds here is the immuneACCESS table cut down to in-frame rearrangements. Part of the clones is not present; checked against another copy, under half of the missing clones reflect an unresolved V gene, and the others are unexplained. The sample data list approximately 75,000 clones, and 74% of these were observed just once. The ten biggest clones cover 2.5% to 3% of the sample. The sequenced sample consisted of peripheral blood. The source is a human donor with acute or convalescent COVID-19. The donor label of this sample is uncertain.

The V and J genes are TRBV15 and TRBJ1-1; D unresolved. This CDR3 spans 13 amino acids. V was trimmed by 1 base and J by 7 bases, leaving 10 bases between them. Per germline, CDR1 LNHNV and CDR2 YYDKDF (reference sequence). The DNA of the CDR3 is TGTGCCACCAGCAGAGTGCGGGTGGGTGAAGCTTTCTTT. This encodes CATSRVRVGEAFF.

The chain couples TRBV19 to TRBJ2-5; TRBD1 aligns across 7 bases. The CDR3 consists of 14 residues. The germline V gene encodes CDR1 LNHDA and CDR2 SQIVND (reference sequence). J gave up 2 bases and V 7 bases, and 7 bases lay outside the gene matches. CDR3 DNA: TGTGCCAGTAAGCCGGGACAGAGTCAAGAGACCCAGTACTTC. Translated, it gives CASKPGQSQETQYF.

This chain connects TRBV5-3 to TRBJ1-2; possible D gene TRBD1, 6 bases. TRBV5-3 is labeled an ORF, and its function is uncertain. Trimming stripped 6 bases from V and 2 bases from J, with 14 bases between. CDR3 size: 14 residues. This CDR3 reads CARTPQGLNYGYTF. Here the CDR3 DNA reads TGTGCCAGAACTCCGCAGGGGTTAAACTATGGCTACACCTTC.

The CDR3 here is CASSSYRGGGYTF. Here the CDR3 DNA reads TGTGCCAGCAGCTCCTACAGGGGGGGAGGCTACACCTTC. This sequence joins TRBV5-6 and TRBJ1-2; 8 positions match TRBD1. V lost 3 bases, J lost 8 bases, and 6 bases stayed unmatched. Germline CDR1 is SGHDT and CDR2 is YYEEEE. The CDR3 is 13 residues long.

The chain has TRBV15 and TRBJ2-7; unclear D gene. The germline V gene has CDR1 LNHNV and CDR2 YYDKDF (reference sequence). CDR3 length equals 14 residues. Between the trimmed V and J ends, which lost 1 base and 6 bases, there was a span of 13 bases. As DNA, the CDR3 is TGTGCCACCAGCAGAGTCCGGTCTTCTTCCGAGCAGTACGTC. Translated, it gives CATSRVRSSSEQYV.